One TCR beta chain is described in this entry. Donors were systemically healthy Caucasian individuals from Russia aged roughly 6 to 100 years. These data are taken from a study of blood T cells in healthy people across ages. CDR1 and CDR2 (germline): LGHDT, YNNKEL (reference sequence). Trimming pared 2 bases from V and 1 base from J, leaving 11 bases between. The CDR3 extends over 15 amino acids. A second PCR, run for roughly 7 to 11 cycles, used a sample-barcoded 5' primer plus a J-beta primer mix. Samples each returned at least 3 million CDR3-containing paired-end reads. TCRdb recomputed calls from the 5' RACE reads with MiXCR, one row per CDR3 protein. The table lists fewer than 1 million distinct CDR3 sequences, under 45% of them singletons, with about 21% in the top ten.

Source material: blood. The chain uses TRBV3-1 and TRBJ1-1; a possible D gene is TRBD1 (5 bases). This TCR was recovered from a man aged 55-75 years in good health. CDR3 sequence reads: CASSQTFQGNTEAFF. The CDR3 DNA sequence: TGTGCCAGCAGCCAAACCTTTCAGGGGAACACTGAAGCTTTCTTT.